The rows below give T cell receptor beta chains drawn from one sample of a study of memory CD4+ T cells and cytomegalovirus serostatus. Repertoires were generated with immunoSEQ multiplex PCR, while TCRdb's copy carries only in-frame clones and drops some. The data show under 75,000 clones, with 60% to 85% seen just once and approximately 0.54% held by the top ten. Sequenced sample: memory CD4+ T cells from blood. These receptors originate from an adult in good health and CMV-seronegative. Some clones in this sample may be carry-over from other donors' samples. CDR3s include the opening cysteine and the closing phenylalanine or tryptophan. D genes are given only for firm matches.

D gene | J gene | V gene | CDR3 protein | CDR3 DNA
NA | TRBJ2-3 | TRBV6-1 | CASITGRGTDTQYF | TGTGCCAGCATCACAGGGAGGGGCACAGATACGCAGTATTTT
TRBD1 | TRBJ1-1 | TRBV5-1 | CASSLRQGVGNTEAFF | TGCGCCAGCAGCTTGCGACAGGGAGTGGGGAACACTGAAGCTTTCTTT
NA | TRBJ2-1 | TRBV5-4 | CASSLDRLAGHNEQFF | TGTGCCAGCAGCTTGGACAGGCTAGCAGGGCACAATGAGCAGTTCTTC
TRBD2 | TRBJ2-1 | TRBV5-1 | CASSFFGLGSLDEQFF | TGCGCCAGCAGCTTTTTTGGACTAGGGTCTTTAGATGAGCAGTTCTTC
TRBD2 | TRBJ2-1 | TRBV4-2 | CASSQDRGSGSSNEQFF | TGTGCCAGCAGCCAAGATCGGGGTAGCGGGAGCTCCAATGAGCAGTTCTTC
NA | TRBJ1-5 | TRBV18 | CASSQTGLDQPQHF | TGTGCCAGCTCGCAAACAGGGTTGGATCAGCCCCAGCATTTT
NA | TRBJ1-2 | TRBV5-5 | CASSKAAFSNYGYTF | TGTGCCAGCAGCAAGGCAGCCTTTTCTAACTATGGCTACACCTTC
NA | TRBJ1-5 | TRBV9 | CASSVYSNQPQHF | TGTGCCAGCAGCGTTTATAGCAATCAGCCCCAGCATTTT
TRBD1 | TRBJ2-7 | TRBV5-5 | CASSTGQGREQYF | TGTGCCAGCAGCACTGGACAGGGACGCGAGCAGTACTTC
NA | TRBJ2-1 | TRBV7-9 | CASSLASFYRDNEQFF | TGTGCCAGCAGCTTAGCGAGTTTCTACCGGGACAATGAGCAGTTCTTC
NA | TRBJ1-5 | TRBV11-2 | CASSLGRGSREQPQHF | TGTGCCAGCAGCTTAGGGCGGGGATCACGGGAACAGCCCCAGCATTTT